The sequence of this T cell receptor (beta chain) was determined in a study of blood T cell repertoires in COVID-19. Study-level information: Researchers got acute and convalescent COVID-19 samples from the United States, Italy and Spain. In each case, the material was cDNA or gDNA derived from T cells, B-cell-depleted T cells, or PBMCs.

Original processing notes: Quantification of nucleated cells was approximated via reference gene primer amplification. Sequencing used immunoSEQ multiplex PCR; TCRdb keeps in-frame clones, though not all of them. V, J and clone size were drawn from that table, and D and trimming were deduced from the DNA. The sample records approximately 170,000 clones, more than 70% being singletons. This CDR3 has 15 amino acids. The V end lost 6 bases, the J end lost 5 bases, and 18 bases lay between the germline ends. The germline gives CDR1 LNHDA, CDR2 SQIVND (reference sequence). The sequence derives from an elderly woman with active or convalescent COVID-19. What was sequenced was peripheral blood. The chain employs TRBV19 and TRBJ2-3, with TRBD1 as a possible D gene (7 bases). CDR3 region: CASSQQEGAGDTQYF. CDR3 nucleotide sequence: TGTGCCAGTAGCCAACAGGAGGGGGCGGGAGATACGCAGTATTTT.